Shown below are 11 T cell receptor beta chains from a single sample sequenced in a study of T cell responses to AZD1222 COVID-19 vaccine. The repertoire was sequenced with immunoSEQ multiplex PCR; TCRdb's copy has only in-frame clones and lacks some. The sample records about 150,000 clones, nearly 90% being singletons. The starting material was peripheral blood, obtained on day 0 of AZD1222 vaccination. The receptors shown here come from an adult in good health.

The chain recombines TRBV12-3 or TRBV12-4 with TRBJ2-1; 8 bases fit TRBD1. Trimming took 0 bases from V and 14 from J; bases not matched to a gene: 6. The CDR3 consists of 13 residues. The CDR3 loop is CASSLARTGRKFF. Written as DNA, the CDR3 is TGTGCCAGCAGTTTAGCCAGGACAGGGAGGAAGTTCTTC.

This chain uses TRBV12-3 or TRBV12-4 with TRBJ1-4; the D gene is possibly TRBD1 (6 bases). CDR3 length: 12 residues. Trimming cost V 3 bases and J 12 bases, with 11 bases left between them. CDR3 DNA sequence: TGTGCCAGCAGTTTTACAGGGAGAGAACTGTTTTTT. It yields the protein CASSFTGRELFF.

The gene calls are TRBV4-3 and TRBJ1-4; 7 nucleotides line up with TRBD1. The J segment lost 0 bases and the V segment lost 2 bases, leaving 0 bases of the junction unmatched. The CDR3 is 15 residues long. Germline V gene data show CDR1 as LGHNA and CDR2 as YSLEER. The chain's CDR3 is CASSQQGATNEKLFF. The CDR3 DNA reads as TGCGCCAGCAGCCAACAGGGGGCAACTAATGAAAAACTGTTTTTT.

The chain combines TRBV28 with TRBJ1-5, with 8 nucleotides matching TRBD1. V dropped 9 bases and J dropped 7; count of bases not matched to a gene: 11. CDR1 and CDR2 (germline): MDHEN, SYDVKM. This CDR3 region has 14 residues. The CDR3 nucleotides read TGTGCCAGTAGTACTACAGGGGGTGGACAGCCCCAGCATTTT. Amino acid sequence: CASSTTGGGQPQHF.

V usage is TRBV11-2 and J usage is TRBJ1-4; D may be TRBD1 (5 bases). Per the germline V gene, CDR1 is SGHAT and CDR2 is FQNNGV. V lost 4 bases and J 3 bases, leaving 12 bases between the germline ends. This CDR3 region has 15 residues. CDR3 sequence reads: CASSYRRAPNEKLFF. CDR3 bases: TGTGCCAGCAGCTACCGCAGGGCCCCTAATGAAAAACTGTTTTTT.

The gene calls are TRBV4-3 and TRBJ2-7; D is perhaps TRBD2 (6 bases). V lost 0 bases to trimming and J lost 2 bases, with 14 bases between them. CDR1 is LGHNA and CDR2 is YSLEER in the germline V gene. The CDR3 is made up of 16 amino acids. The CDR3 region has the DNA TGCGCCAGCAGCCAAGATCTGGCTAGCGCCGCCTACGAGCAGTACTTC. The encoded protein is CASSQDLASAAYEQYF.

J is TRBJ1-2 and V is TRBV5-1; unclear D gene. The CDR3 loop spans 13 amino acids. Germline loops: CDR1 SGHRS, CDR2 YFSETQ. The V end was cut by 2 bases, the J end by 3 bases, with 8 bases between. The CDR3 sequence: CASSFDGYYGYTF. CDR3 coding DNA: TGCGCCAGCAGCTTTGACGGATACTATGGCTACACCTTC.

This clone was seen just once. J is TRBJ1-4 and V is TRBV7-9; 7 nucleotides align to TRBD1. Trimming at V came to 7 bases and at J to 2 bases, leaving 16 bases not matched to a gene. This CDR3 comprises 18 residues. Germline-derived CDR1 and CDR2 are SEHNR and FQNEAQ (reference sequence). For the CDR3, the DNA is TGTGCCAGCAACACTGGGGTAAGGGGGCGATTGACTAATGAAAAACTGTTTTTT. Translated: CASNTGVRGRLTNEKLFF.

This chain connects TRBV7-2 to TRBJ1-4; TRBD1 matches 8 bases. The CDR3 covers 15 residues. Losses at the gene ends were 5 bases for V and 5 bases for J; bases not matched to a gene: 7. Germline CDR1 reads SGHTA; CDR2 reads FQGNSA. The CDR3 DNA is TGTGCCAGCAGCATTACAGGGGGAAGAAATGAAAAACTGTTTTTT. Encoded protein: CASSITGGRNEKLFF.

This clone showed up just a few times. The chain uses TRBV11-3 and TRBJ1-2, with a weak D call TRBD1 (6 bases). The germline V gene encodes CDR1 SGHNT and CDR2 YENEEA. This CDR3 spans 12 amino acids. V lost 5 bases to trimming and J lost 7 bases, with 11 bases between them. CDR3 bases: TGTGCCAGCAGCCAACAGGGCGCTGGCTACACCTTC. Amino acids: CASSQQGAGYTF.

The CDR3: CASTGTANAEAFF. The CDR3, as DNA: TGTGCCAGCACCGGGACGGCTAACGCTGAAGCTTTCTTT. The chain couples TRBV2 to TRBJ1-1; a possible D gene is TRBD1 (5 bases). V lost 7 bases to trimming and J lost 6 bases, with 15 bases between them. Germline V gene lookup returns CDR1 SNHLY and CDR2 FYNNEI. The CDR3 has 13 amino acids.